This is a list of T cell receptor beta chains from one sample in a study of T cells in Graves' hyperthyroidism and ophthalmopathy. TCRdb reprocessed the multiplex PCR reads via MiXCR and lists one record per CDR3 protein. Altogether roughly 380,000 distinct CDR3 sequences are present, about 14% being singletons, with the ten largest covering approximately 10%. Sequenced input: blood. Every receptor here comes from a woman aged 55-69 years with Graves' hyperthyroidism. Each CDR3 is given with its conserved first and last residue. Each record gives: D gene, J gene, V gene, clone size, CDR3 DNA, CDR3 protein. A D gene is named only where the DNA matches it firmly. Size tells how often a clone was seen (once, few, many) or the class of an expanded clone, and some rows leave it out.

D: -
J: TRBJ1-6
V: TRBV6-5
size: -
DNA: TGTGTCAGCAGTTACGAGAGGATTCGATCACCCCTCCACTTT
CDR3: CVSSYERIRSPLHF

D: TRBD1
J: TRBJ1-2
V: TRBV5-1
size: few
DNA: TGCGCCAGCAGGAGGATTAGCCGGGACAGGGGGCTCCATGGCTACACCTTC
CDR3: CASRRISRDRGLHGYTF

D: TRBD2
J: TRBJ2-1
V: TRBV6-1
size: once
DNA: TGTGCCAGCAGTACGATAGCGGGCCCCGCCACTGGGCAGTTCTTC
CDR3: CASSTIAGPATGQFF

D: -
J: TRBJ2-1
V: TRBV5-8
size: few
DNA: TGTGCCAGCAGCCTAACACAGGGCAATGAGCAGTTCTTC
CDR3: CASSLTQGNEQFF

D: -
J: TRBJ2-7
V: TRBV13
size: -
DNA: TGTGCCAGCAGCCCAGGTTTACGTCCCGTAAGCTACGAGCAGTACTTC
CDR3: CASSPGLRPVSYEQYF

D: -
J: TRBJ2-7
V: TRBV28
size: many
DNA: TGTGCCAGCACCTTCCAGGACGGTTCCTACGAGCAGTACTTC
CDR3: CASTFQDGSYEQYF

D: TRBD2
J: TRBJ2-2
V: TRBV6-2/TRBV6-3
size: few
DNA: TGTGCCAGCAGTGCTCGACTAGCGGGATATCCCGGGGAGCTGTTTTTT
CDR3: CASSARLAGYPGELFF

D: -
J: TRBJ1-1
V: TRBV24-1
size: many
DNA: TGTGCCACCAGTGATTTAATGAAGGGTGAAGCTTTCTTT
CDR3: CATSDLMKGEAFF

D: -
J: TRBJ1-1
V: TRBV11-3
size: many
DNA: TGTGCCAGCAGCGTGACAGGTTTGGAAGCTTTCTTT
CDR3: CASSVTGLEAFF

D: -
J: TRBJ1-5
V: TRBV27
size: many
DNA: TGTGCCAGCAGCCTTGGGTGGGGGAATCAGCCCCAGCATTTT
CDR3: CASSLGWGNQPQHF

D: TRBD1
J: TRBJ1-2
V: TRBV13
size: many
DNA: TGTGCCAGCAACACCAGAGGAAGGGGACAGGATGGCTATGGCTACACCTTC
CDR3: CASNTRGRGQDGYGYTF

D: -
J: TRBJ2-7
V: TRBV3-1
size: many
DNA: TGTGCCAGCAGCCAAGATCTATACGGTTGGGATTACGAGCAGTACTTC
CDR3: CASSQDLYGWDYEQYF

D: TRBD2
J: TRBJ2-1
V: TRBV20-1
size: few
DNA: TGCAGTGCCCGACTAGCGGGAGGTAGTGAGCAGTTCTTC
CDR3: CSARLAGGSEQFF

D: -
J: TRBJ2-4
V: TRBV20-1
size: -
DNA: TGCAGTGCTAGAGATGCCCAGGGGGGAGACATTCAGTACTTC
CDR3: CSARDAQGGDIQYF

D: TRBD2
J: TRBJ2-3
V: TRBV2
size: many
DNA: TGTGCCAGCAGCAGCGGGAGACAACAGAGTACGCAGTATTTT
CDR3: CASSSGRQQSTQYF

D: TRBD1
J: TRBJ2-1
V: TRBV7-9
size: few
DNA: TGTGCCAGCAGCTTACCTGGCGGGGACAGGGAGAAGAATGAGCAGTTCTTC
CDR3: CASSLPGGDREKNEQFF

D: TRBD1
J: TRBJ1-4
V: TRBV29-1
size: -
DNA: TGCAGCGTTTCTCCGGGACAGGGGGGGAATGAAAAACTGTTTTTT
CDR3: CSVSPGQGGNEKLFF

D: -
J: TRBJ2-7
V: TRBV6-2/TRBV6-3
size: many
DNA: TGTGCCAGCAGTTACTCCCGGACCCCGACCTACGAGCAGTACTTC
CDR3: CASSYSRTPTYEQYF

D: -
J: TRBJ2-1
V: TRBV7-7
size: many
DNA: TGTGCTAGCAGCGTCAACCTCTACAATGAGCAGTTCTTC
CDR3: CASSVNLYNEQFF

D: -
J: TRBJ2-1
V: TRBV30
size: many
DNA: TGTGCCTGGAGTGTATCGGATGAGCAGTTCTTC
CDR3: CAWSVSDEQFF

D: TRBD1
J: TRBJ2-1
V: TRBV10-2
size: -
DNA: TGCGCCAGCAAGGACACCGGGACAGGGAACAATGAGCAGTTCTTC
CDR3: CASKDTGTGNNEQFF

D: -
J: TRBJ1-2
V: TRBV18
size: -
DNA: TGTGCCAGCTCAGGGTCCTATGGCTACACCTTC
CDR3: CASSGSYGYTF

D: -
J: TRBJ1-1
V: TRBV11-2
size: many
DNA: TGTGCCAGCAGCTTAGTGGACACTGAAGCTTTCTTT
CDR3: CASSLVDTEAFF

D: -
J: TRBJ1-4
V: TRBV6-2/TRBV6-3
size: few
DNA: TGTGCCAGCAGCTTCGGGACACTTGAAAAACTGTTTTTT
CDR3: CASSFGTLEKLFF

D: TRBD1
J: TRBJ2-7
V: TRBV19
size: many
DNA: TGTGCCAGTAGTATGTGGACAGGGGGTTTCGACGAGCAGTACTTC
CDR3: CASSMWTGGFDEQYF

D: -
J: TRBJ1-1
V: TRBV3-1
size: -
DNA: TGTGCCAGCAGCCAAGATCCTGGGGCGCGAGGTAACACTGAAGCTTTCTTT
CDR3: CASSQDPGARGNTEAFF

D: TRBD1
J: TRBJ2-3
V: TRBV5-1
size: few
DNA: TGCGCCAGCAGCCCGACAGGGGAAGGGGATACGCAGTATTTT
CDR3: CASSPTGEGDTQYF

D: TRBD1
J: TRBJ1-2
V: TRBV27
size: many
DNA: TGTGCCAGCAGTTTCCGAACAGGGGGCGAGATTAACTATGGCTACACCTTC
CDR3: CASSFRTGGEINYGYTF

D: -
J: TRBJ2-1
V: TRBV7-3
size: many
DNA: TGTGCCAGCAGCACCCAGACGGGCAGGGAGCAGTTCTTC
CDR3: CASSTQTGREQFF